This entry features one TCR beta chain sequence. The target antigen is unknown. The entry originates in a study of a mutant IDH1 vaccine in newly diagnosed glioma. Overall study context: Treated patients had a mean age of approximately 40 years and a sex split that was around 60% male and 37.5% female. Beforehand, treatment had been radiotherapy, temozolomide, or both; the majority received both. Regarding the study as a whole: Pseudoprogression appeared unlinked to shifts in leading peripheral T cell clonotypes.

Time point defined: baseline, week 1 (first vaccination visit). Treatment described: pre-vaccination baseline after standard-of-care therapy. The donors had new WHO grade 3 or 4 astrocytomas; these were IDH1-mutant and ATRX-lost. V was clipped by 0 bases and J by 7 bases; unmatched bases: 5. Germline-derived CDR1 and CDR2 are LGHNA and YNFKEQ. The CDR3 is 15 amino acids. TCRdb's copy holds only in-frame clones and misses some; the assay was immunoSEQ multiplex PCR. The data hold tens of thousands of clones, with about 85% observed a single time. This TCR was sampled from a woman in her thirties or forties with glioma. The chain recombines TRBV4-2 with TRBJ2-1; 8 nucleotides match TRBD1. The source was PBMCs, collected from a glioma patient treated with radiotherapy, temozolomide or both. The CDR3 coding sequence is TGTGCCAGCAGCCAAGATTCAGGGGGCTCGAATGAGCAGTTCTTC. Translated, it gives CASSQDSGGSNEQFF.